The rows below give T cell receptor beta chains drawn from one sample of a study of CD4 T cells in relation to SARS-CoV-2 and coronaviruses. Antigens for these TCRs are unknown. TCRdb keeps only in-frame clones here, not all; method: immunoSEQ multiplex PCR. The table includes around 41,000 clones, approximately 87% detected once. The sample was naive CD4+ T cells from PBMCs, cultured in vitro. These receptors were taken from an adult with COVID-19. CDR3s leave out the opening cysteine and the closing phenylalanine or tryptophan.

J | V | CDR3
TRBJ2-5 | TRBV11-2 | ASSLDPRQETQY
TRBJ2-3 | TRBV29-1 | SVEEGARTDTQY
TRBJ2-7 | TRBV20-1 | SASASGRAHEQY
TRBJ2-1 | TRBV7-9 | ASSLVSADEQF
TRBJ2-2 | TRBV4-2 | ASSQVPLAGDTGELF
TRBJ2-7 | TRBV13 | ASSTREVYEQY
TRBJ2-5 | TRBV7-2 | ASSSLRQETQY
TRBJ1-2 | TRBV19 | ASSVSPRPTLGYT
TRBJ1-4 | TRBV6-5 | ASSWDRANEKLF
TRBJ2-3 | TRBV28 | ASGDGGYTDTQY
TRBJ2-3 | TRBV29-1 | SVEGRFTDTQY
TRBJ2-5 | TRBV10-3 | AISGKYQETQY
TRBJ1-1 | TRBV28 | ASKSINTEAF
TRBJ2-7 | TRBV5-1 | ASSLLATTAVSEQY
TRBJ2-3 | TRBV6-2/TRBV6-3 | ASSYGAFSGVDTQY
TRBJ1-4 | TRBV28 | ASSLGDRGFQKLF
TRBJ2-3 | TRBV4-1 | ASSLGLAGGRHDTQY
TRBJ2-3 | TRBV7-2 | ASSPRTSGSPRTQY
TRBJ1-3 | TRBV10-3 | AISGDRGSGNTIY
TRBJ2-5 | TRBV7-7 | ASSLSGRGETQY
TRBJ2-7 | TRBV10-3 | AISDSKQGLFYEQY
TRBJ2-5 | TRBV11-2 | ASSPRTRAGVAQETQY
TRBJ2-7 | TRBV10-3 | AISEISGSPGEQY
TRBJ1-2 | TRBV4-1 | ASSPHGDYGYT
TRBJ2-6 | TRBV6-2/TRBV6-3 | ASSYKGSGANVLT
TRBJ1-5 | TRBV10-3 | AIRSTGDNQPQH
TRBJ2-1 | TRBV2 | ASSGTSGRYDNEQF
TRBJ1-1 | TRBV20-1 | SADLGRPF
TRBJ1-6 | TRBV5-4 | ASSLDSRGPLH
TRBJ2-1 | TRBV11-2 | ASSSYSGRGYNEQF
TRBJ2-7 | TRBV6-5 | ASNPVYGNSYEQY
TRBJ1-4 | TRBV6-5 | ASSPRGTNEKLF
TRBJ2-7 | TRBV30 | AWKRTGLREQY
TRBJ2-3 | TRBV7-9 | ASSTSGSSTDTQY
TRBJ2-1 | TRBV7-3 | ASSLDGQTYNEQF
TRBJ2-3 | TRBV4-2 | ASSQELARDTQY
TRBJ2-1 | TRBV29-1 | SGSPYGGSSYNEQF
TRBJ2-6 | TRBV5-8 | ASSLDVGRYSGANVLT
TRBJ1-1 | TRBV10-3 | AISESSGRYTEAF
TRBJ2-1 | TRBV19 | ASSIDLLARASGRTNEQF
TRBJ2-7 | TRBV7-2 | ASSFTQGSYEQY
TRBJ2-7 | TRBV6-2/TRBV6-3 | ASSPTRQKIYEQY
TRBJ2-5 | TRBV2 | ASSVAQAQQTQY
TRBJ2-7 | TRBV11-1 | ASSLGASYEQY
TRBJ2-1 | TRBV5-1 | ASSLDIAGYNEQF
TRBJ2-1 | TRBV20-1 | SAGGTVNEQF
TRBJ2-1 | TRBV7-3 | ASSPQPGGLASEQF